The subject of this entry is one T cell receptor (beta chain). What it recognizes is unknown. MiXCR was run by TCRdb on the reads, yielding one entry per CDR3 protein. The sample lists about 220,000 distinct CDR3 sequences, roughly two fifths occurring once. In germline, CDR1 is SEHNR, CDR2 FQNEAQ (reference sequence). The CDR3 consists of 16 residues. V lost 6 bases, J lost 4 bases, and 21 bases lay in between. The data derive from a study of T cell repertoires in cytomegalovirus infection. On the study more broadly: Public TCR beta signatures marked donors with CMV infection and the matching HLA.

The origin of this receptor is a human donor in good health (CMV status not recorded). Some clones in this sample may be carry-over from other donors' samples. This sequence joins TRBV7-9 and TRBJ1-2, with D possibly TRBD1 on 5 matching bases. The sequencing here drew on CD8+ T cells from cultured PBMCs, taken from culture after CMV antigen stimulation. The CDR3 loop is CASRPPRTRDGYGYTF. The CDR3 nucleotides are TGTGCCAGCAGACCCCCAAGGACACGGGACGGCTATGGCTACACCTTC.